Listed here are 18 T cell receptor beta chains from one sample, sequenced in a study of blood T cell repertoires in COVID-19 (dated by TCRdb to 2018 to 2020). Receptor libraries were prepared by the immunoSEQ multiplex PCR assay. The source is immuneACCESS, and TCRdb retained only in-frame sequences with V and J called. Part of the clones is not carried over; for the studies checked, unresolved V genes explain less than half of this, and the remainder is unexplained. This sample gives roughly 360,000 clones in total; about four fifths of them show up just once. The ten most abundant clones make up around 1.1% of the sample. Sequencing was done on a sample of peripheral blood. The source is a human donor with acute or convalescent COVID-19. The donor label of this sample is uncertain.

This chain uses TRBV30 with TRBJ2-1; D may be TRBD1 (6 bases). V gave up 1 base and J gave up 0 bases, with 13 bases separating them. This CDR3 is 16 amino acids long. Germline loops: CDR1 GTSNPN, CDR2 SVGIG (reference sequence). The CDR3 DNA sequence: TGTGCCTGGAGTGCTATACAGGGCAGCTCCTACAATGAGCAGTTCTTC. Translating gives CAWSAIQGSSYNEQFF.

The chain is built from TRBV12-3 or TRBV12-4 and TRBJ1-1; 7 nucleotides match TRBD1. The CDR3 is 13 amino acids. J gave up 2 bases and V 6 bases, and 3 bases lay outside the gene matches. This CDR3 reads CASRRTGNTEAFF. As DNA, the CDR3 is TGTGCCAGCAGGCGGACAGGTAACACTGAAGCTTTCTTT.

The chain employs TRBV18 and TRBJ2-1; 9 positions agree with TRBD2. The junction had 11 bases not matched to a gene; V was cut back by 3 bases and J by 5 bases. Germline V gene data show CDR1 as KGHSH and CDR2 as LQKENI. The length of the CDR3 is 17 residues. The CDR3 DNA reads TGTGCCAGCTCACCTCCCTTGAGTAGCGGGAGAAACAATGAGCAGTTCTTC. This codes for CASSPPLSSGRNNEQFF.

This clone was observed a single time. V and J are TRBV14 and TRBJ1-2, with TRBD1 matching 10 bases. The V gene end was trimmed by 4 bases and the J gene end by 3 bases; junction bases not matched to a gene: 5. The length of the CDR3 is 15 residues. Germline assignment: CDR1 SGHDN and CDR2 FVKESK. The CDR3: CASSPWTGGDYGYTF. The CDR3 nucleotides read TGTGCCAGCAGCCCTTGGACAGGGGGGGACTATGGCTACACCTTC.

V and J are TRBV27 and TRBJ1-2; 9 bases fit TRBD1. V was clipped by 4 bases and J by 4 bases; unmatched bases: 7. The V gene's germline CDR1 is MNHEY and CDR2 SMNVEV (reference sequence). CDR3 length equals 15 residues. In DNA, the CDR3 is TGTGCCAGCAGTTCTTCCGGGACAGGGTCCTATGGCTACACCTTC. Its translation: CASSSSGTGSYGYTF.

V usage is TRBV19 and J usage is TRBJ1-6, with D unclear. The CDR3 consists of 15 residues. V shed 4 bases and J shed 2 bases, with 9 bases lying between them. The germline CDR1 and CDR2 sequences are LNHDA and SQIVND (reference sequence). CDR3 amino acids: CASSTRQAYNSPLHF. In DNA, the CDR3 is TGTGCCAGTAGTACCAGACAAGCCTATAATTCACCCCTCCACTTT.

V gene TRBV7-7 combines with J gene TRBJ2-3; TRBD2 matches at 8 bases. The CDR3 contains 16 residues. V was clipped by 5 bases and J by 5 bases; unmatched bases: 12. CDR1 and CDR2 (germline): SSHAT, FNYEAQ (reference sequence). CDR3 protein: CASSPGGAGGGDTQYF. The CDR3 region has the DNA TGTGCCAGCAGCCCCGGCGGGGCGGGAGGTGGAGATACGCAGTATTTT.

The chain couples TRBV7-2 to TRBJ2-1; 7 bases align to TRBD2. The junction had 9 bases not matched to a gene; V was cut back by 5 bases and J by 2 bases. The CDR3 contains 16 residues. Germline V gives CDR1 SGHTA, CDR2 FQGNSA. The CDR3 protein is CASSHRGAGTYNEQFF. For the CDR3, the DNA is TGTGCCAGCAGCCACCGGGGAGCGGGGACCTACAATGAGCAGTTCTTC.

This chain uses TRBV7-7 with TRBJ2-5; 9 nucleotides align to TRBD1. The V gene end was trimmed by 1 base and the J gene end by 5 bases; junction bases not matched to a gene: 5. From germline, CDR1 is SSHAT and CDR2 FNYEAQ (reference sequence). The CDR3 loop spans 15 amino acids. The CDR3 DNA sequence: TGTGCCAGCAGCTTAGTCGGGACAGGGAGTGAGACCCAGTACTTC. It encodes CASSLVGTGSETQYF.

This clone has a handful of counts. This rearrangement joins TRBV5-1 to TRBJ2-1, with a weak D call TRBD1 (6 bases). Germline lookup yields CDR1 SGHRS and CDR2 YFSETQ. V was trimmed by 0 bases and J by 5 bases, leaving 18 bases between them. The CDR3 consists of 17 residues. CDR3 coding DNA: TGCGCCAGCAGCTTGGCCGCTGACAGGCTGACGCACAATGAGCAGTTCTTC. Translation: CASSLAADRLTHNEQFF.

The genes are TRBV5-1 and TRBJ1-2; D not certain. From germline, CDR1 is SGHRS and CDR2 YFSETQ. Trimming removed 0 bases from V and 4 bases from J, with 13 bases in between. The CDR3 consists of 15 residues. The chain's CDR3 is CASSLDDKASYGYTF. CDR3 sequence (DNA): TGCGCCAGCAGCTTGGATGACAAGGCGTCCTATGGCTACACCTTC.

This clone was observed once. The chain couples TRBV28 to TRBJ2-5; maybe TRBD2 (6 bases). The V gene's germline CDR1 is MDHEN and CDR2 SYDVKM. V was pared by 7 bases and J by 5 bases, with 14 bases between. CDR3 length equals 13 residues. CDR3 in DNA: TGTGCCAGCATGGTGGGGGGTCAGGAGACCCAGTACTTC. Translated: CASMVGGQETQYF.

The genes are TRBV7-6 and TRBJ2-5, with D maybe TRBD2 (5 bases). The length of the CDR3 is 14 residues. Trimming pared 1 base from V and 3 bases from J, leaving 9 bases between. Germline loops: CDR1 SGHVS, CDR2 FNYEAQ. The CDR3 nucleotides read TGTGCCAGCAGCTTAGTGCCGGGGAAAGAGACCCAGTACTTC. Protein sequence: CASSLVPGKETQYF. Using reference TRBV7-6 and TRBJ2-5 for the parts outside the CDR3, the full variable domain is GAGVSQSPRYKVTKRGQDVALRCDPISGHVSLYWYRQALGQGPEFLTYFNYEAQQDKSGLPNDRFSAERPEGSISTLTIQRTEQRDSAMYRCASSLVPGKETQYFGPGTRLLVL.

V gene TRBV6-1 combines with J gene TRBJ2-1, with TRBD2 identical over 8 bases. The CDR3 has 17 residues. With V trimmed by 4 bases and J by 6 bases, 14 bases remained unmatched. Germline loops: CDR1 MNHNS, CDR2 SASEGT. CDR3 nucleotides: TGTGCCAGCAGTGTAACTTTTGGGCGGGAGGCGTCCAATGAGCAGTTCTTC. It translates to CASSVTFGREASNEQFF.

This clone turned up a few times. This chain links TRBV6-1 with TRBJ2-7; D not resolved. The V end lost 1 base, the J end lost 3 bases, and 7 bases lay between the germline ends. This CDR3 comprises 13 residues. CDR1 is MNHNS and CDR2 is SASEGT in the germline V gene. The CDR3 protein is CASSEGPDYEQYF. For the CDR3, the DNA is TGTGCCAGCAGTGAAGGGCCAGACTACGAGCAGTACTTC.

The CDR3 DNA follows: TGTGCCACCGGAGGACAGGGCAACGAGCAGTACTTC. Amino acid sequence: CATGGQGNEQYF. The chain uses TRBV10-3 and TRBJ2-7; 8 positions agree with TRBD1. The CDR3 loop spans 12 amino acids. J lost 5 bases, V lost 10 bases, and 7 bases had no gene match. Per the germline V gene, CDR1 is ENHRY and CDR2 is SYGVKD.

The chain links TRBV12-3 or TRBV12-4 to TRBJ1-4; D gene uncertain. This CDR3 comprises 13 residues. The V gene lost 6 bases and the J gene lost 0 bases, with 5 bases spanning the gap. The CDR3 region is CASSFATNEKLFF. The CDR3 nucleotides read TGTGCCAGCAGCTTCGCAACTAATGAAAAACTGTTTTTT.

The table lists this clone with many counts. The chain recombines TRBV4-1 with TRBJ1-4; no clear D. Between the trimmed V and J ends, which lost 4 bases and 0 bases, there was a span of 24 bases. The V gene's germline CDR1 is MGHRA and CDR2 YSYEKL. The CDR3 has 20 residues. CDR3 DNA: TGCGCCAGCAGCCCAAAGCCTTCCCCCTCCGACTTTGCAACTAATGAAAAACTGTTTTTT. Translation gives CASSPKPSPSDFATNEKLFF.